The source of this TCR beta chain is a study of radiotherapy plus CTLA-4 blockade in lung cancer. The CDR3 covers 12 residues. Germline lookup yields CDR1 SGHRS and CDR2 YFSETQ. V lost 0 bases to trimming and J lost 6 bases, with 7 bases between them. TCRdb keeps only in-frame clones here, not all; method: immunoSEQ multiplex PCR. This table has fewer than 95,000 clones, about 83% appearing once. This receptor was taken from a human donor with non-small cell lung cancer who had stable disease on radiotherapy plus ipilimumab. This specimen consisted of peripheral blood, obtained from a patient treated with radiotherapy plus ipilimumab. The V gene is TRBV5-1, the J gene TRBJ2-7, with a weak D call TRBD1 (5 bases). The CDR3 protein is CASSLVGVEQYF. The CDR3 DNA reads as TGCGCCAGCAGCTTGGTAGGGGTCGAGCAGTACTTC. The whole variable domain, remainder taken from reference TRBV5-1 and TRBJ2-7, is KAGVTQTPRYLIKTRGQQVTLSCSPISGHRSVSWYQQTPGQGLQFLFEYFSETQRNKGNFPGRFSGRQFSNSRSEMNVSTLELGDSALYLCASSLVGVEQYFGPGTRLTVT.